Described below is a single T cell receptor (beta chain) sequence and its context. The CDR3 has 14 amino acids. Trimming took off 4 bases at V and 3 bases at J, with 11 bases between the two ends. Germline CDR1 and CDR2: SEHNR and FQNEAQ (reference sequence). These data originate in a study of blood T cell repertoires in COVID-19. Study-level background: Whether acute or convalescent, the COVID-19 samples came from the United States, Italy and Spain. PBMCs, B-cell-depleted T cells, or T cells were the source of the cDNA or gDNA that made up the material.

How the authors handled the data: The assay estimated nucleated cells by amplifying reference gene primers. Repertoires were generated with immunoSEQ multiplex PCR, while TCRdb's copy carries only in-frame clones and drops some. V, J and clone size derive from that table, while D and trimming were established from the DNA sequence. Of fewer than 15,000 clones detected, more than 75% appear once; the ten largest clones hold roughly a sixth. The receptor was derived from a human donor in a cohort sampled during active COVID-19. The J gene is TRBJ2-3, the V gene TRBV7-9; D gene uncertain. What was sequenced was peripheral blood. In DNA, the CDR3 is TGTGCCAGCAGCTATGGTCAGCGTACAGATACGCAGTATTTT. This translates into CASSYGQRTDTQYF. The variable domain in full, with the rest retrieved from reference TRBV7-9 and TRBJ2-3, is DTGVSQNPRHKITKRGQNVTFRCDPISEHNRLYWYRQTLGQGPEFLTYFQNEAQLEKSRLLSDRFSAERPKGSFSTLEIQRTEQGDSAMYLCASSYGQRTDTQYFGPGTRLTVL.